The rows below give T cell receptor beta chains drawn from one sample of a study of T cell responses to AZD1222 COVID-19 vaccine. Using immunoSEQ multiplex PCR, the repertoire was profiled, and TCRdb retains in-frame clones only, with some absent. The sample lists 110,000 or so clones, 88% occurring once. Sequences were derived from peripheral blood, sampled 28 days after the second AZD1222 dose. Source of these receptors: an adult who received the AZD1222 COVID-19 vaccine. Each CDR3 is given with its conserved first and last residue. Fields, in order: J gene, V gene, D gene, clone size, CDR3 DNA, CDR3 protein. A D gene is named only where the DNA matches it firmly. Where a row states a size, it is once, few, many or the class of an expanded clone; other rows omit it.

>TRBJ2-3|TRBV7-8|-|-
TGTGCCAGCAGCTTAGCGTCTGGAGGGGGGGCGTCAGATACGCAGTATTTT
CASSLASGGGASDTQYF
>TRBJ1-6|TRBV7-3|TRBD1|-
TGTGCCAGCAGCCAGGGACAGGGGGATAATTCACCCCTCCACTTT
CASSQGQGDNSPLHF
>TRBJ1-2|TRBV7-2|TRBD1|-
TGTGCCAGCAGCTTAGAAAAGGGGGCGAGCTATGGCTACACCTTC
CASSLEKGASYGYTF
>TRBJ2-1|TRBV7-9|TRBD2|-
TGTGCCAGCAGCCAAGCTAGCGGGGGGAACAATGAGCAGTTCTTC
CASSQASGGNNEQFF
>TRBJ1-3|TRBV28|TRBD1|many
TGTGCCAGTTTCAGGGGGTCGGGAAACACCATATATTTT
CASFRGSGNTIYF
>TRBJ2-5|TRBV5-1|-|once
TGCGCCAGCAGCTTGGGTGGGTGGCAGACCCAGTACTTC
CASSLGGWQTQYF
>TRBJ1-2|TRBV9|-|-
TGTGCCAGCAGCGTAGGCTCAGAATTGACCTATGGCTACACCTTC
CASSVGSELTYGYTF
>TRBJ1-5|TRBV5-1|-|-
TGCGCCAGCAGCTTCGAATCAAATCAGCCCCAGCATTTT
CASSFESNQPQHF
>TRBJ2-7|TRBV5-1|TRBD2|-
TGCGCCAGCAGCCTCCTAGCGGGGGGGAGCTCCTACGAGCAGTACTTC
CASSLLAGGSSYEQYF
>TRBJ1-2|TRBV7-3|-|-
TGTGCCAGCAGTCCGGACAGCTCTTATGGCTACACCTTC
CASSPDSSYGYTF
>TRBJ2-1|TRBV3-1/TRBV3-2|-|-
TGTGCCAGCAGCCAATCGTTGGACAATGAGCAGTTCTTC
CASSQSLDNEQFF
>TRBJ1-1|TRBV6-2/TRBV6-3|-|-
TGTGCCAGCAGTGATCTTACCTTGAACACTGAAGCTTTCTTT
CASSDLTLNTEAFF
>TRBJ2-7|TRBV4-3|-|-
TGCGCCAGCAGCCAGGACCGGGATCAGGCTAAGGAGCAGTACTTC
CASSQDRDQAKEQYF
>TRBJ1-1|TRBV7-2|-|-
TGTGCCAGCAGCTTCGCGGCGAACACTGAAGCTTTCTTT
CASSFAANTEAFF
>TRBJ2-7|TRBV9|TRBD1|-
TGTGCCAGCAGCGTAGAGGGACAGGGCTACGAGCAGTACTTC
CASSVEGQGYEQYF
>TRBJ2-3|TRBV5-4|-|-
TGTGCCAGCAGCTTGGCCTTGCGGGGGTCAGGGGGTACGCAGTATTTT
CASSLALRGSGGTQYF
>TRBJ1-1|TRBV6-1|-|-
TGTGCCAGCAGTGAAGCCCGTCAGGGAGCTTTCTTT
CASSEARQGAFF
>TRBJ2-3|TRBV4-1|-|-
TGCGCCAGCAGCCAAGGACCGGGGGGCACAGATACGCAGTATTTT
CASSQGPGGTDTQYF
>TRBJ2-7|TRBV10-3|-|-
TGTGCCATCAGTGATGGGGAAGGGGCAAACTACGAGCAGTACTTC
CAISDGEGANYEQYF
>TRBJ1-2|TRBV7-9|-|-
TGTGCCAGCAGCTCTACGACAGCTAACTATGGCTACACCTTC
CASSSTTANYGYTF
>TRBJ2-3|TRBV12-3/TRBV12-4|-|-
TGTGCCAGCAGTCCCCAGGGGACTCATACGCAGTATTTT
CASSPQGTHTQYF
>TRBJ1-1|TRBV5-6|TRBD1|-
TGTGCCAGCAGCTTTCAGGGGGCCACTGAAGCTTTCTTT
CASSFQGATEAFF
>TRBJ1-5|TRBV6-2/TRBV6-3|-|-
TGTGCCAGCAGCCCAGGGAATTATCAGCCCCAGCATTTT
CASSPGNYQPQHF
>TRBJ2-7|TRBV6-5|-|-
TGTGCCAGCAGGTCCGGAGTAGGCGAGCAGTACTTC
CASRSGVGEQYF
>TRBJ1-6|TRBV3-1/TRBV3-2|TRBD1|-
TGTGCCAGCAGCGGAGGGGACAGGGTGGGCTCACCCCTCCACTTT
CASSGGDRVGSPLHF
>TRBJ1-1|TRBV20-1|-|-
TGCAGTGCTAGTCCAGGCCCACGCGAGGCTTTCTTT
CSASPGPREAFF
>TRBJ1-6|TRBV2|-|-
TGTGCCAGCAGTGAGGGGAACACGAATTCACCCCTCCACTTT
CASSEGNTNSPLHF
>TRBJ1-4|TRBV19|-|few
TGTGCCAGTAAACAACCTCCGGGGAGCGATAATGAAAAACTGTTTTTT
CASKQPPGSDNEKLFF
>TRBJ1-3|TRBV6-2/TRBV6-3|-|-
TGTGCCAGCAGTTCTTGGGACCTCGGAAACACCATATATTTT
CASSSWDLGNTIYF
>TRBJ1-2|TRBV10-3|TRBD1|once
TGTGCCATCAGTGAATGGCGGGACAGAAACTATGGCTACACCTTC
CAISEWRDRNYGYTF
>TRBJ1-5|TRBV2|-|-
TGTGCCAGCAGTGATAGGCAGCTCAATCAGCCCCAGCATTTT
CASSDRQLNQPQHF
>TRBJ1-4|TRBV7-2|-|-
TGTGCCAGCAGCTTAGACGGCGCCCCGATTGAAAAACTGTTTTTT
CASSLDGAPIEKLFF
>TRBJ1-5|TRBV18|-|few
TGTGCCAGCTCACCAAATAGCAATCAGCCCCAGCATTTT
CASSPNSNQPQHF
>TRBJ2-2|TRBV7-9|-|-
TGTGCCAGCAGCCAAGGATGGAACACCGGGGAGCTGTTTTTT
CASSQGWNTGELFF
>TRBJ2-7|TRBV9|-|-
TGTGCCAGCAGCACGTCCGACGACGAGCAGTACTTC
CASSTSDDEQYF
>TRBJ1-4|TRBV19|TRBD1|once
TGTGCCAGTAGTCCGGACAGGGAAACTGAAAAACTGTTTTTT
CASSPDRETEKLFF
>TRBJ2-7|TRBV4-3|TRBD1|-
TGCGCCAGCAGCCAAGACTGGACAGGGTCCTACGAGCAGTACTTC
CASSQDWTGSYEQYF
>TRBJ1-1|TRBV11-3|-|-
TGTGCCAGCAGCTTAGATCCGTTGACTGAAGCTTTCTTT
CASSLDPLTEAFF
>TRBJ1-4|TRBV24-1|-|-
TGTGCCACCAGTGATCCCTCAGTTGAAAAACTGTTTTTT
CATSDPSVEKLFF
>TRBJ1-1|TRBV5-1|-|-
TGCGCCAGCAGCTCGGGGGGATACACTGAAGCTTTCTTT
CASSSGGYTEAFF
>TRBJ1-1|TRBV7-2|TRBD1|-
TGTGCCAGCAGCATCGGGACAGACCGTGAAGCTTTCTTT
CASSIGTDREAFF
>TRBJ2-1|TRBV6-2/TRBV6-3|-|-
TGTGCCAGCAGTTACTCGGGGCCCGGGTCCAATGAGCAGTTCTTC
CASSYSGPGSNEQFF
>TRBJ2-2|TRBV4-1|TRBD2|-
TGCGCCAGCAGACCTTGGACTAGCGGATCCGGGGAGCTGTTTTTT
CASRPWTSGSGELFF
>TRBJ2-1|TRBV29-1|-|-
TGCAGCGTTGAAGCAACGAGCTCCTACAATGAGCAGTTCTTC
CSVEATSSYNEQFF
>TRBJ1-2|TRBV5-5|-|-
TGTGCCAGCAGCTCGACGGTGGTTAACTATGGCTACACCTTC
CASSSTVVNYGYTF
>TRBJ1-1|TRBV14|-|-
TGTGCCAGCAGCCTGAATTTGCACACTGAAGCTTTCTTT
CASSLNLHTEAFF
>TRBJ1-1|TRBV2|TRBD1|few
TGTGCCAGCAGTGTGGAGGGACAGGCAGAAGCTTTCTTT
CASSVEGQAEAFF
>TRBJ2-7|TRBV16|-|-
TGTGCCAGCAGCCAATCGGCGGGATACGAGCAGTACTTC
CASSQSAGYEQYF
>TRBJ2-7|TRBV20-1|TRBD2|-
TGCAGTGCTAGTGGGCGGGAGACCTACGAGCAGTACTTC
CSASGRETYEQYF
>TRBJ1-6|TRBV7-9|TRBD1|-
TGTGCCAGCAGCTTAGAACAGGGGAATTCACCCCTCCACTTT
CASSLEQGNSPLHF
>TRBJ1-5|TRBV7-3|TRBD1|-
TGTGCCAGCAGCTTAAAGGCGGGAGGGGGCTTCAATCAGCCCCAGCATTTT
CASSLKAGGGFNQPQHF
>TRBJ1-1|TRBV29-1|-|once
TGCAGCGTTTCCTCTTTGGCAATGAACACTGAAGCTTTCTTT
CSVSSLAMNTEAFF
>TRBJ2-5|TRBV10-1|-|once
TGCGCCAGCAGTGAGTCAGGGCTACCCAAGACCCAGTACTTC
CASSESGLPKTQYF
>TRBJ2-5|TRBV7-9|-|-
TGTGCCAGCAGCTTAGTAGGGGGAGGACAGAACCAAGAGACCCAGTACTTC
CASSLVGGGQNQETQYF